The 15 T cell receptor beta chains given below trace back to one sample, sequenced in a study of blood T cell repertoires in COVID-19 (dated by TCRdb to the early 2020s). Library generation was performed with the immunoSEQ multiplex PCR assay. TCRdb obtained this table from immuneACCESS and retained in-frame rearrangements with V and J assigned. These tables miss some clones; where compared with another copy, unresolved V genes account for less than half of the shortfall, and the remainder is unexplained. The sample records 200,000 to 250,000 clones, around 86% of which are singletons. The ten largest make up about 4% of the sample. The sample taken for sequencing was PBMCs or T cells enriched from blood (not recorded which). The origin of the receptors is a woman between 40 and 55 years old with acute COVID-19.

This chain uses TRBV11-2 with TRBJ2-5, with D possibly matching TRBD1 (5 bases). The V end lost 0 bases, the J end lost 7 bases, and 21 bases lay between the germline ends. Germline V CDR1 and CDR2: SGHAT, FQNNGV. There are 17 residues in the CDR3. CDR3 in DNA: TGTGCCAGCAGCTTAGATTTAGGGGCGGAGCCGGTTGGGACCCAGTACTTC. Amino acids: CASSLDLGAEPVGTQYF.

The table lists this clone with a count of one. The chain combines TRBV12-3 or TRBV12-4 with TRBJ1-1; D perhaps matches TRBD1 (5 bases). V lost 7 bases and J 8 bases, leaving 14 bases between the germline ends. The CDR3 length is 12 residues. Written as DNA, the CDR3 is TGTGCCAGCAACTTGGGGCAGACCGAAGCTTTCTTT. This sequence encodes CASNLGQTEAFF.

This sequence joins TRBV5-1 and TRBJ2-5, with a possible D match to TRBD2 (6 bases). Germline CDR1 reads SGHRS; CDR2 reads YFSETQ. There are 15 residues in the CDR3. The V end was cut by 4 bases, the J end by 2 bases, with 15 bases between. CDR3 DNA: TGCGCCAGCAGCGTCCTCCTAGCGCCTCAAGAGACCCAGTACTTC. This codes for CASSVLLAPQETQYF.

The chain carries TRBV7-9 and TRBJ1-1; D remains unclear. From germline, CDR1 is SEHNR and CDR2 FQNEAQ (reference sequence). The CDR3 sequence is 14 residues long. V lost 6 bases to trimming and J lost 1 base, with 12 bases between them. The CDR3, as DNA: TGTGCCAGCAGTTGGGAGGGCTCGAACACTGAAGCTTTCTTT. Translation gives CASSWEGSNTEAFF.

This clone appeared a single time. This sequence joins TRBV7-9 and TRBJ1-2; TRBD1 agrees at 10 bases. The CDR3 is made up of 13 amino acids. V shed 5 bases, J shed 4 bases, and the junction held 1 base outside the gene matches. The germline gives CDR1 SEHNR, CDR2 FQNEAQ (reference sequence). CDR3 sequence: CASSRQGAYGYTF. CDR3 nucleotide sequence: TGTGCCAGCAGCCGACAGGGGGCCTATGGCTACACCTTC.

This chain links TRBV5-1 with TRBJ2-7; 8 nucleotides line up with TRBD2. Germline V gene lookup returns CDR1 SGHRS and CDR2 YFSETQ. V gave up 4 bases and J gave up 1 base; unmatched junction bases: 10. The length of the CDR3 is 16 residues. This CDR3 is CASSPGAAGASYEQYF. The CDR3 nucleotides are TGCGCCAGCAGCCCGGGGGCAGCGGGGGCTTCCTACGAGCAGTACTTC.

This chain joins TRBV5-1 and TRBJ2-7, with 9 bases matching TRBD2. Germline assignment: CDR1 SGHRS and CDR2 YFSETQ. This CDR3 contains 15 residues. V was clipped by 4 bases and J by 6 bases; unmatched bases: 11. The CDR3 coding sequence is TGCGCCAGCAGCCTCTATAGCGGGGGAGCGGCCGAGCAGTACTTC. Its protein is CASSLYSGGAAEQYF.

The gene calls are TRBV2 and TRBJ1-6; 7 nucleotides agree with TRBD1. The CDR3 contains 15 residues. Germline V CDR1 and CDR2: SNHLY, FYNNEI. V gave up 6 bases and J gave up 9 bases; unmatched junction bases: 11. The CDR3 bases are TGTGCCAGCAGGGATTCAGGGGGTCCCTTTTCACCCCTCCACTTT. Its translation is CASRDSGGPFSPLHF.

The chain uses TRBV5-6 and TRBJ2-7, with 9 bases matching TRBD1. This CDR3 has 15 residues. Per germline, CDR1 SGHDT and CDR2 YYEEEE. J lost 0 bases, V lost 5 bases, and 6 bases had no gene match. CDR3 nucleotides: TGTGCCAGCAGGTCCGGGACAGGGTCCTCCTACGAGCAGTACTTC. Translating it yields CASRSGTGSSYEQYF.

This chain links TRBV6-5 with TRBJ1-5; the match to TRBD1 covers 7 bases. Germline assignment: CDR1 MNHEY and CDR2 SVGAGI. V was clipped by 7 bases and J by 0 bases; unmatched bases: 6. The CDR3 runs 15 residues. The CDR3 sequence: CASTRTGDSNQPQHF. Here the CDR3 DNA reads TGTGCCAGCACCAGGACAGGCGATAGCAATCAGCCCCAGCATTTT.

The chain combines TRBV30 with TRBJ1-6; perhaps TRBD1 as D (5 bases). Trimming removed 3 bases from V and 5 bases from J, with 8 bases in between. This CDR3 has 13 amino acids. Germline V gene data show CDR1 as GTSNPN and CDR2 as SVGIG (reference sequence). CDR3 protein: CAWRGGNNSPLHF. Here the CDR3 DNA reads TGTGCCTGGAGGGGGGGGAATAATTCACCCCTCCACTTT.

The chain combines TRBV7-3 with TRBJ2-3, with D possibly TRBD2 on 6 matching bases. The length of the CDR3 is 14 residues. V lost 1 base, J lost 3 bases, and 8 bases lay in between. Germline loops: CDR1 SGHTA, CDR2 FQGTGA. The CDR3 protein is CASSLRGVTDTQYF. The DNA of the CDR3 is TGTGCCAGCAGCTTAAGGGGGGTGACAGATACGCAGTATTTT.

The V call is TRBV6-5, the J call TRBJ1-1; TRBD1 matches at 8 bases. This CDR3 is built from 15 residues. Looked up from germline, CDR1 is MNHEY and CDR2 is SVGAGI. V lost 2 bases and J lost 1; bases outside the gene matches: 3. Written as DNA, the CDR3 is TGTGCCAGCAGTTACGCCGGGACAGGGAACACTGAAGCTTTCTTT. This translates into CASSYAGTGNTEAFF.

The chain has TRBV19 and TRBJ1-2, with 7 positions matching TRBD1. The CDR3 extends over 14 amino acids. V dropped 6 bases and J dropped 1; count of bases not matched to a gene: 5. The germline V gene encodes CDR1 LNHDA and CDR2 SQIVND (reference sequence). CDR3 in DNA: TGTGCCAGTAGGCAACAGGGGAATAACTATGGCTACACCTTC. This sequence encodes CASRQQGNNYGYTF.

The chain uses TRBV5-4 and TRBJ1-6; D remains unclear. The germline V and J ends were trimmed by 3 bases and 6 bases, with 16 bases remaining between them. CDR3 length: 16 residues. The germline gives CDR1 SGHNT, CDR2 YYREEE (reference sequence). The CDR3 DNA follows: TGTGCCAGCAGCTCCCAGCGGGCCGTCGCTAATTCACCCCTCCACTTT. Its translation is CASSSQRAVANSPLHF. The full variable domain, in which reference TRBV5-4 and TRBJ1-6 provide the parts outside the CDR3, is ETGVTQSPTHLIKTRGQQVTLRCSSQSGHNTVSWYQQALGQGPQFIFQYYREEENGRGNFPPRFSGLQFPNYSSELNVNALELDDSALYLCASSSQRAVANSPLHFGNGTRLTVT.